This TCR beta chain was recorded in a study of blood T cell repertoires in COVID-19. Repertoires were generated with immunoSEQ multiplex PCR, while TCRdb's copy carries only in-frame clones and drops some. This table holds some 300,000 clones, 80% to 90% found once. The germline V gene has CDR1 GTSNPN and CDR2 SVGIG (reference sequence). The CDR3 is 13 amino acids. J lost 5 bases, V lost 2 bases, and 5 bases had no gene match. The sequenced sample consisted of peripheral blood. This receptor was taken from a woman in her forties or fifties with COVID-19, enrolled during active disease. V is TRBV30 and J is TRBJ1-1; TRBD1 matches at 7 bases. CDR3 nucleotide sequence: TGTGCCTGGAGTAGACAGGGCTGGACTGAAGCTTTCTTT. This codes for CAWSRQGWTEAFF.